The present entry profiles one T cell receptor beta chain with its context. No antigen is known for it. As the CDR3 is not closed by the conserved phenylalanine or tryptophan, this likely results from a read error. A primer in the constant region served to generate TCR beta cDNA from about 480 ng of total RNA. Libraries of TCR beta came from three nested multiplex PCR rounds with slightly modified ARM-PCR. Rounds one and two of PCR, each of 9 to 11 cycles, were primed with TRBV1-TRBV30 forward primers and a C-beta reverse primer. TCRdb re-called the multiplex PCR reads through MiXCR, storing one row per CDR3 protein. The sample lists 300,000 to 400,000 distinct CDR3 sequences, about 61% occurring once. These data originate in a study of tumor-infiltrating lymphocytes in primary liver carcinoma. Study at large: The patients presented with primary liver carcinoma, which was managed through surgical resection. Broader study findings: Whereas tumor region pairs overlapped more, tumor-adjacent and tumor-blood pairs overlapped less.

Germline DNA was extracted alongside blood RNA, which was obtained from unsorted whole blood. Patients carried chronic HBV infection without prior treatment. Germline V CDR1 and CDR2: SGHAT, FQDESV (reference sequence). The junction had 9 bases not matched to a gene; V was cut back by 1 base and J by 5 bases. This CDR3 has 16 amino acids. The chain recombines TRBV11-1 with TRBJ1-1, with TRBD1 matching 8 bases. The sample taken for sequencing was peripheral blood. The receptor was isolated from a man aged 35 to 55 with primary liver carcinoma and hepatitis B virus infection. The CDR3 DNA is TGTGCCAGCAGCTTAGGCTACAGGGGGATGGGAACTGAAGCTTTCCTT. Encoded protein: CASSLGYRGMGTEAFL.